The T cell receptor beta chain described here comes from a study of T cell repertoires in cytomegalovirus infection. Study at large: Indicated by public TCR beta signatures were CMV infection and matching HLA type.

The ends lost 1 base at V and 7 bases at J; junction bases unmatched: 7. This CDR3 is built from 15 residues. Germline V gene lookup returns CDR1 SGHVS and CDR2 FNYEAQ. TCRdb re-called the reads through MiXCR, storing one row per CDR3 protein. The repertoire holds about 740,000 distinct CDR3 sequences, roughly 35% seen once, with around 3% in the top ten. Concerning this clonotype: The antigen remains undetermined.

The study's findings and limits: Clonotype analysis showed dominance of the ex vivo response by HLA-C-restricted CMV-specific TCR beta clonotypes. Identification of carriers of CMV plus the relevant HLA was achieved through cumulative public TCR beta family frequency.

This chain uses TRBV7-6 with TRBJ1-5, with TRBD1 identical over 7 bases. Sequencing was done on a sample of PBMCs. The TCR sequence derives from a human donor in good health (CMV status not recorded). Some clones in this sample may be carry-over from other donors' samples. CDR3 protein: CASSLDDREGQPQHF. Here the CDR3 DNA reads TGTGCCAGCAGCTTAGACGACAGGGAAGGGCAGCCCCAGCATTTT.